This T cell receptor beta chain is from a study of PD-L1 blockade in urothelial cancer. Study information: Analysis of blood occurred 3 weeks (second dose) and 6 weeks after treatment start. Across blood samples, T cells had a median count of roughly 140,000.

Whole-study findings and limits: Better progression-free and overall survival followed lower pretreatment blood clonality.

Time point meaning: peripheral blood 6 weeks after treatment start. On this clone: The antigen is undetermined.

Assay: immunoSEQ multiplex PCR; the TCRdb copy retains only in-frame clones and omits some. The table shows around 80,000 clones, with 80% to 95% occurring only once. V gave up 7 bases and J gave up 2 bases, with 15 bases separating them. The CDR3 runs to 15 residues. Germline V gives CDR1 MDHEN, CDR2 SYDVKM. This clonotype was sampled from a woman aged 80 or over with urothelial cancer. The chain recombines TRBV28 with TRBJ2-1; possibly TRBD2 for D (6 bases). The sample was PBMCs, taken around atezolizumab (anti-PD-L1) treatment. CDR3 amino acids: CASTRDFQPYNEQFF. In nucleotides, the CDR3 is TGTGCCAGCACCCGGGACTTTCAACCCTACAATGAGCAGTTCTTC.